The 13 T cell receptor beta chains below were found in one sample sequenced in a study of cytomegalovirus exposure and HLA in healthy donors. A multiplex PCR was run with 60 Vbeta primers and 13 Jbeta primers. Repertoires were generated with immunoSEQ multiplex PCR, while TCRdb's copy carries only in-frame clones and drops some. The table includes 95,000 to 110,000 clones, around 72% detected once. The sample consisted of PBMCs. The receptors originated from a woman in her forties in good health and CMV-seropositive.

The genes are TRBV25-1 and TRBJ1-5; 7 nucleotides match TRBD1. The CDR3 is 15 amino acids. Germline values: CDR1 MGHDK, CDR2 SYGVNS. With V trimmed by 2 bases and J by 2 bases, 3 bases remained unmatched. The CDR3 region has the DNA TGTGCCAGCAGTGAAACAGGGGCCCGCAATCAGCCCCAGCATTTT. It codes for CASSETGARNQPQHF.

The chain couples TRBV25-1 to TRBJ2-3; D call uncertain. CDR1 MGHDK and CDR2 SYGVNS come from the germline V gene. Trimming took 6 bases from V and 0 from J, leaving 16 bases between them. This CDR3 comprises 16 residues. Written as DNA, the CDR3 is TGTGCCAGCAGCCAGAATGGAGCCATGAGCACAGATACGCAGTATTTT. Translating gives CASSQNGAMSTDTQYF.

V usage is TRBV2 and J usage is TRBJ1-1, with D tentatively TRBD1 (6 bases). The V end lost 2 bases, the J end lost 1 base, and 11 bases lay between the germline ends. The CDR3 covers 15 residues. The germline V gene has CDR1 SNHLY and CDR2 FYNNEI. The CDR3 sequence: CASSERGASNTEAFF. CDR3 sequence (DNA): TGTGCCAGCAGTGAACGGGGGGCCTCGAACACTGAAGCTTTCTTT. Full variable domain (remainder filled in from reference TRBV2 and TRBJ1-1): EPEVTQTPSHQVTQMGQEVILRCVPISNHLYFYWYRQILGQKVEFLVSFYNNEISEKSEIFDDQFSVERPDGSNFTLKIRSTKLEDSAMYFCASSERGASNTEAFFGQGTRLTVV.

This clone was observed a single time. V and J are TRBV13 and TRBJ2-6; 9 positions agree with TRBD1. Germline V gene lookup returns CDR1 PRHDT and CDR2 FYEKMQ (reference sequence). CDR3 size: 19 residues. Losses at the gene ends were 5 bases for V and 2 bases for J; bases not matched to a gene: 13. The CDR3 protein is CASSDSDRGRRTGANVLTF. The CDR3 bases are TGTGCCAGCAGCGACTCGGACAGGGGCCGAAGGACTGGGGCCAACGTCCTGACTTTC. Filled out from reference TRBV13 and TRBJ2-6, the complete variable domain reads AAGVIQSPRHLIKEKRETATLKCYPIPRHDTVYWYQQGPGQDPQFLISFYEKMQSDKGSIPDRFSAQQFSDYHSELNMSSLELGDSALYFCASSDSDRGRRTGANVLTFGAGSRLTVL.

A note on this clone: The germline gene is not matched at one end of the junction; a read error may be the cause. The genes are TRBV7-7 and TRBJ2-7; a weak D match, TRBD1 (5 bases). CDR3 length: 14 residues. Germline V gives CDR1 SSHAT, CDR2 FNYEAQ (reference sequence). The chain's CDR3 is CASSASQGAYEQYF. CDR3 bases: TGTGCTAGCAGCGCATCCCAGGGTGCCTACGAGCAGTACTTC.

The chain couples TRBV10-1 to TRBJ2-7; D might be TRBD1 (6 bases). The CDR3 totals 14 residues. V lost 6 bases and J lost 0, with 12 bases in between. CDR1 is WNHNN and CDR2 is SYGVQD in the germline V gene (reference sequence). The CDR3, as DNA: TGCGCCAGCAGCCCCGGGACACACTCCTACGAGCAGTACTTC. This translates into CASSPGTHSYEQYF.

The rearrangement uses TRBV15 and TRBJ1-2, with 7 bases identical to TRBD1. The trim removed 0 bases at V and 14 bases at J, leaving 6 bases unmatched. Germline CDR1 LNHNV, CDR2 YYDKDF (reference sequence). CDR3 length equals 12 residues. The CDR3 bases are TGTGCCACCAGCAGAGAAAGCCAGGGGGGTACCTTC. Translated, it gives CATSRESQGGTF.

The chain combines TRBV11-2 with TRBJ1-2; TRBD1 matches 7 bases. CDR1 and CDR2 from the germline V gene are SGHAT and FQNNGV. The J segment lost 4 bases and the V segment lost 6 bases, leaving 5 bases of the junction unmatched. CDR3 size: 13 residues. The CDR3 reads CASRGEGAYGYTF. CDR3 DNA sequence: TGTGCCAGCAGGGGCGAGGGGGCCTATGGCTACACCTTC.

The chain uses TRBV6-6 and TRBJ2-1, with D unresolved. V gave up 7 bases and J gave up 6 bases, with 10 bases separating them. Germline CDR1 reads MNHNY; CDR2 reads SVGAGI (reference sequence). The CDR3 totals 12 residues. CDR3 sequence (DNA): TGTGCCAGCACCGGAGCGAGCAATGAGCAGTTCTTC. Translated, it gives CASTGASNEQFF.

The V call is TRBV6-1, the J call TRBJ2-2; 8 positions match TRBD2. From germline, CDR1 is MNHNS and CDR2 SASEGT. V gave up 8 bases and J gave up 5 bases; unmatched junction bases: 10. The CDR3 is made up of 15 amino acids. The CDR3 is CASRPPGGSTGELFF. CDR3 DNA sequence: TGTGCCAGCCGCCCGCCGGGGGGGTCAACCGGGGAGCTGTTTTTT.

This clone has only one observation. The V call is TRBV10-1, the J call TRBJ2-7, with no clear D. Germline-derived CDR1 and CDR2 are WNHNN and SYGVQD (reference sequence). V was shortened by 5 bases and J by 1 base, with 9 bases between the two germline ends. The CDR3 length is 13 residues. CDR3 bases: TGCGCCAGCAGTCCCCAGTATTCCTACGAGCAGTACTTC. Its protein is CASSPQYSYEQYF.

The chain is built from TRBV11-2 and TRBJ2-2, with a weak D call TRBD1 (5 bases). Germline-derived CDR1 and CDR2 are SGHAT and FQNNGV. The CDR3 runs 14 residues. V lost 6 bases and J lost 6, with 14 bases in between. For the CDR3, the DNA is TGTGCCAGCAGTCCCACAGGTCGATCCGGGGAGCTGTTTTTT. Translation gives CASSPTGRSGELFF.

The chain combines TRBV9 with TRBJ2-3; 15 bases match TRBD2. After removal of 2 bases from V and 5 bases from J, the junction contained 3 bases not matched to a gene. From germline, CDR1 is SGDLS and CDR2 YYNGEE. The CDR3 is made up of 16 amino acids. As DNA, the CDR3 is TGTGCCAGCAGCGTGGGACTAGCGGGGGGTATAGATACGCAGTATTTT. Translated, it gives CASSVGLAGGIDTQYF.